What follows are 8 T cell receptor beta chains derived from one specimen sequenced in a study of cytomegalovirus exposure and HLA in healthy donors. Assay: immunoSEQ multiplex PCR; the TCRdb copy retains only in-frame clones and omits some. The data contain 150,000 to 250,000 clones, 80% to 85% of them singletons. The sample consisted of PBMCs. The receptors come from a woman younger than 45 in good health and CMV-seronegative.

The CDR3 region is CASSYRGSYEQYF. The DNA of the CDR3 is TGTGCCAGCAGTTACCGGGGTTCCTACGAGCAGTACTTC. The chain links TRBV6-6 to TRBJ2-7; perhaps TRBD2 as D (5 bases). The CDR3 extends over 13 amino acids. Germline lookup yields CDR1 MNHNY and CDR2 SVGAGI (reference sequence). With 2 bases removed from V and 1 base from J, the gap between germline ends came to 6 bases.

The V and J genes are TRBV7-8 and TRBJ2-7, with D unclear. V was trimmed by 4 bases and J by 7 bases, leaving 8 bases between them. Germline loops: CDR1 SGHVS, CDR2 FQNEAQ. This CDR3 contains 11 residues. CDR3 region: CASSSTGEQYF. The DNA for the CDR3 is TGTGCCAGCAGCTCCACCGGTGAGCAGTACTTC.

The chain combines TRBV5-1 with TRBJ2-5; the match to TRBD2 covers 9 bases. This CDR3 comprises 15 residues. Unmatched junction bases numbered 4, after V lost 1 base and J lost 3 bases. Germline CDR1 SGHRS, CDR2 YFSETQ. The CDR3 sequence: CASSLYSGSEETQYF. CDR3 bases: TGCGCCAGCAGCTTGTATAGCGGGAGCGAAGAGACCCAGTACTTC.

V is TRBV5-1 and J is TRBJ1-2, with D possibly being TRBD1 (5 bases). Trimming removed 2 bases at V and 3 bases at J, with 8 bases between. This CDR3 has 13 residues. Per the germline V gene, CDR1 is SGHRS and CDR2 is YFSETQ. This CDR3 is CASSFREDYGYTF. CDR3 nucleotide sequence: TGCGCCAGCAGCTTCAGGGAGGACTATGGCTACACCTTC. The whole variable domain, filled in from reference TRBV5-1 and TRBJ1-2, reads KAGVTQTPRYLIKTRGQQVTLSCSPISGHRSVSWYQQTPGQGLQFLFEYFSETQRNKGNFPGRFSGRQFSNSRSEMNVSTLELGDSALYLCASSFREDYGYTFGSGTRLTVV.

The chain uses TRBV7-2 and TRBJ1-5, with D possibly matching TRBD1 (5 bases). CDR1 is SGHTA and CDR2 is FQGNSA in the germline V gene. Trimming removed 5 bases from V and 0 bases from J, with 17 bases in between. CDR3 size: 17 residues. The CDR3 loop reads CASSLGAGILSNQPQHF. Written as DNA, the CDR3 is TGTGCCAGCAGCCTAGGGGCAGGGATCCTTAGCAATCAGCCCCAGCATTTT.

The gene calls are TRBV2 and TRBJ2-3, with 9 nucleotides matching TRBD1. The length of the CDR3 is 16 residues. V lost 1 base to trimming and J lost 1 base; unmatched junction nucleotides: 3. CDR1 is SNHLY, CDR2 FYNNEI, per germline. CDR3 protein: CASSEGQGVRTDTQYF. In DNA form, the CDR3 reads TGTGCCAGCAGTGAAGGACAGGGGGTACGCACAGATACGCAGTATTTT.

The chain combines TRBV30 with TRBJ1-6; TRBD1 agrees at 8 bases. The CDR3 runs to 13 residues. V shed 6 bases and J 7 bases; nucleotides not matched to a gene: 5. CDR1 and CDR2 (germline): GTSNPN, SVGIG (reference sequence). CDR3 coding DNA: TGTGCCTGTCATCGACAGGGGAATTCACCCCTCCACTTT. Protein: CACHRQGNSPLHF.

The chain combines TRBV15 with TRBJ2-7; TRBD1 aligns across 11 bases. Trimming cost V 5 bases and J 5 bases; bases outside gene matches: 8. The CDR3 is made up of 15 amino acids. Germline loops: CDR1 LNHNV, CDR2 YYDKDF (reference sequence). Written as DNA, the CDR3 is TGTGCCACCAGCCTGGACAGGGGGCAGCGAAACGAGCAGTACTTC. Its protein product is CATSLDRGQRNEQYF.